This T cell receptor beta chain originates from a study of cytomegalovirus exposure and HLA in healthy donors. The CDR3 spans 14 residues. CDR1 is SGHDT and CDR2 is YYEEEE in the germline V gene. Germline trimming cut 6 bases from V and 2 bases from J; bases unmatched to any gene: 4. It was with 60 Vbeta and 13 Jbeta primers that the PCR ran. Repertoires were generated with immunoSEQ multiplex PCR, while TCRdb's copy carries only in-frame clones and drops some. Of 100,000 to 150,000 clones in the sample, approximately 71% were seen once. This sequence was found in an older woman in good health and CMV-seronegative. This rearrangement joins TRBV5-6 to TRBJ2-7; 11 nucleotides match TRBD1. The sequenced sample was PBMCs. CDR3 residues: CASTPGQGAYEQYF. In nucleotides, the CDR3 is TGTGCCAGCACCCCGGGACAGGGGGCCTACGAGCAGTACTTC.